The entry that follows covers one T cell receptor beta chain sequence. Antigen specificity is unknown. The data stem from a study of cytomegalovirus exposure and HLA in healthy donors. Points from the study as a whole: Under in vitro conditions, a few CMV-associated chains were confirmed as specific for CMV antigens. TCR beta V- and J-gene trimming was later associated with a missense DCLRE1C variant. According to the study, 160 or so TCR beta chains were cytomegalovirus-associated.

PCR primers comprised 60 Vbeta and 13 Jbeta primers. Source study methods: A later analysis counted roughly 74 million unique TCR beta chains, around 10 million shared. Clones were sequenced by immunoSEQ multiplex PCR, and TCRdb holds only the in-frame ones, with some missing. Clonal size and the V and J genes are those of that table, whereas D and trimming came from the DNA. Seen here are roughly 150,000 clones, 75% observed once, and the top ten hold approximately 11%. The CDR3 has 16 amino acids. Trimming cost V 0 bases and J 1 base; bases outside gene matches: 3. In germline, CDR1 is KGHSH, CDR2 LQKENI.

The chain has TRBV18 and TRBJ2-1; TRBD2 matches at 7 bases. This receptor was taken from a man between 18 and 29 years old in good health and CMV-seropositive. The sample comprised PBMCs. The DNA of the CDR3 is TGTGCCAGCTCACCACCGTTGCGGGAGTCCTACAATGAGCAGTTCTTC. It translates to CASSPPLRESYNEQFF. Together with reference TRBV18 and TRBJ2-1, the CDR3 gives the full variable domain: NAGVMQNPRHLVRRRGQEARLRCSPMKGHSHVYWYRQLPEEGLKFMVYLQKENIIDESGMPKERFSAEFPKEGPSILRIQQVVRGDSAAYFCASSPPLRESYNEQFFGPGTRLTVL.